The source of this TCR beta chain is a study of T cell repertoires in cytomegalovirus infection. For the study at large: Public TCR beta signature analysis indicated the presence of both CMV infection and matching HLA type.

Trimming stripped 7 bases from V and 2 bases from J, with 14 bases between. Germline V gene lookup returns CDR1 LNHDA and CDR2 SQIVND (reference sequence). The CDR3 has 14 residues. This clonotype has just a few counts. Its target is not known. Points from the study as a whole: HLA-C-restricted CMV clonotypes gave the most frequent clonotype in two of eight donors. Frequencies of public TCR beta families were cumulated, and this identified carriers of CMV plus the relevant HLA.

One entry per CDR3 protein results from TCRdb running MiXCR on the reads. The data contain 290,000 or so distinct CDR3 sequences, 25% of them singletons. The sequence was collected from a human donor in good health (CMV status not recorded). Some clones in this sample may be carry-over from other donors' samples. The J gene is TRBJ1-1, the V gene TRBV19; weak D call: TRBD1 (6 bases). Sample: PBMCs. CDR3 nucleotides: TGTGCCAGTAATACTAGGACAGCCAACACTGAAGCTTTCTTT. This encodes CASNTRTANTEAFF.